The 29 T cell receptor beta chains in this list originate from one sample, sequenced in a study of shared clonotypes between healthy human individuals. CD45RO negativity and positive selection for CCR7 defined naive CD8 cells, a population that excluded terminally differentiated effector memory CD45RA+ cells. Clones were read by immunoSEQ multiplex PCR, and TCRdb kept only the in-frame ones, dropping some. Of around 580,000 clones in the sample, roughly 98% are singletons; the top ten hold 0.3%. Sequencing was done on a sample of naive CD8+ T cells sorted from blood. These receptor sequences come from a man younger than 45 in good health.

The sample holds one count of this clone. The chain couples TRBV6-1 to TRBJ1-1; D remains ambiguous. Per germline, CDR1 MNHNS and CDR2 SASEGT. The CDR3 has 15 amino acids. The ends were cut back, 4 bases at V and 0 bases at J, with 12 bases in the middle. The CDR3, as DNA: TGTGCCAGCAGTGGGGCGGTACAGCTGAACACTGAAGCTTTCTTT. It translates to CASSGAVQLNTEAFF.

This chain uses TRBV6-5 with TRBJ2-7; D possibly corresponds to TRBD1 (5 bases). V was pared by 10 bases and J by 0 bases, with 10 bases between. Looked up from germline, CDR1 is MNHEY and CDR2 is SVGAGI. CDR3 length equals 12 residues. This CDR3 reads CATAGHSYEQYF. CDR3 sequence (DNA): TGTGCCACGGCAGGGCACTCCTACGAGCAGTACTTC.

The rearrangement uses TRBV7-6 and TRBJ2-1, with D perhaps TRBD2 (5 bases). This CDR3 contains 16 residues. V lost 7 bases and J 0 bases, leaving 16 bases between the germline ends. Germline V CDR1 and CDR2: SGHVS, FNYEAQ. The CDR3 nucleotides are TGTGCCAGCACCTTCTCCTCGGGGTACTCCTACAATGAGCAGTTCTTC. Protein sequence: CASTFSSGYSYNEQFF.

This chain links TRBV2 with TRBJ2-1, with 9 bases fitting TRBD1. V trimming: 7 bases; J trimming: 2 bases; junction bases outside the gene matches: 9. The CDR3 length is 16 residues. The germline V gene has CDR1 SNHLY and CDR2 FYNNEI. CDR3 DNA sequence: TGTGCCAGCACCCCTCGGACAGGGGCGACCTACAATGAGCAGTTCTTC. This codes for CASTPRTGATYNEQFF.

This chain joins TRBV7-6 and TRBJ2-7; D is unclear. Deletions cut 1 base from V and 3 bases from J, with 7 bases between. Per the germline V gene, CDR1 is SGHVS and CDR2 is FNYEAQ. The CDR3 runs to 13 residues. This chain's CDR3 is CASSLGADYEQYF. DNA for the CDR3: TGTGCCAGCAGCTTAGGGGCAGACTACGAGCAGTACTTC.

The chain joins TRBV13 to TRBJ2-1; a weak D match, TRBD2 (6 bases). Between the trimmed V and J ends, which lost 5 bases and 10 bases, there was a span of 18 bases. CDR3 length: 14 amino acids. Germline V lookup: CDR1 PRHDT, CDR2 FYEKMQ (reference sequence). The CDR3 nucleotides are TGTGCCAGCAGCCCGAAATTACTAGCAACAGAGCAGTTCTTC. Protein sequence: CASSPKLLATEQFF.

The V and J genes are TRBV7-9 and TRBJ2-7; possibly TRBD1 or TRBD2 for D (6 bases each). The V gene lost 2 bases and the J gene lost 2 bases, with 19 bases spanning the gap. CDR1 is SEHNR, CDR2 FQNEAQ, per germline (reference sequence). CDR3 length: 17 amino acids. CDR3 nucleotide sequence: TGTGCCAGCAGCTTATTTCCCGTGGAGGGGGTTACCTACGAGCAGTACTTC. Translating it yields CASSLFPVEGVTYEQYF.

The chain uses TRBV11-2 and TRBJ2-7; TRBD1 agrees at 7 bases. V shed 2 bases, J shed 3 bases, and the junction held 7 bases outside the gene matches. Germline V gene sequence: CDR1 SGHAT, CDR2 FQNNGV. The CDR3 is 15 residues long. The CDR3 DNA follows: TGTGCCAGCAGCTTACAACAGGGGTTTCTCTACGAGCAGTACTTC. Protein sequence: CASSLQQGFLYEQYF.

This clone was detected only once. The CDR3 region is CASSFLPGGTDTQYF. The CDR3 DNA is TGTGCCAGCAGCTTCCTGCCAGGGGGCACAGATACGCAGTATTTT. The chain has TRBV7-9 and TRBJ2-3; perhaps TRBD1 as D (6 bases). The germline V and J ends were trimmed by 3 bases and 1 base, with 11 bases remaining between them. This CDR3 is built from 15 residues. Germline V gene sequence: CDR1 SEHNR, CDR2 FQNEAQ (reference sequence).

V is TRBV7-8 and J is TRBJ2-5, with D uncertain. The CDR3 is made up of 13 amino acids. With 2 bases removed from V and 5 bases from J, the gap between germline ends came to 9 bases. Germline CDR1 reads SGHVS; CDR2 reads FQNEAQ. The DNA for the CDR3 is TGTGCCAGCAGCTTAAGGAGTGGGGAGACCCAGTACTTC. Encoded protein: CASSLRSGETQYF.

The rearrangement joins TRBV5-1 to TRBJ1-1; the D is unclear. The CDR3 length is 12 residues. The germline gives CDR1 SGHRS, CDR2 YFSETQ. The ends were cut back, 4 bases at V and 2 bases at J, with 6 bases in the middle. CDR3 coding DNA: TGCGCCAGCAGCGGATCTAACACTGAAGCTTTCTTT. It yields the protein CASSGSNTEAFF.

The chain combines TRBV6-5 with TRBJ1-2; 7 nucleotides align to TRBD1. The CDR3 extends over 12 amino acids. V dropped 5 bases and J dropped 8; count of bases not matched to a gene: 5. Germline V gene data show CDR1 as MNHEY and CDR2 as SVGAGI. DNA of the CDR3: TGTGCCAGCAGTCCGGGGACAGACGGCTACACCTTC. It encodes CASSPGTDGYTF.

This chain uses TRBV6-1 with TRBJ2-7; 8 nucleotides agree with TRBD1. The CDR3 length is 13 residues. Per the germline V gene, CDR1 is MNHNS and CDR2 is SASEGT. V was pared by 5 bases and J by 5 bases, with 5 bases of the junction left unmatched. Here the CDR3 DNA reads TGTGCCAGCAGTTTGGGACAGGCCAACGAGCAGTACTTC. It specifies CASSLGQANEQYF.

V gene TRBV6-1 combines with J gene TRBJ1-1; D possibly corresponds to TRBD1 (6 bases). CDR1 is MNHNS and CDR2 is SASEGT in the germline V gene. With 3 bases removed from V and 3 bases from J, the gap between germline ends came to 17 bases. The length of the CDR3 is 16 residues. CDR3 coding DNA: TGTGCCAGCAGTGAGCCCTACAGGGAAGGAGACACTGAAGCTTTCTTT. Translated: CASSEPYREGDTEAFF.

The chain couples TRBV7-9 to TRBJ2-2; D ambiguous. CDR1 is SEHNR and CDR2 is FQNEAQ in the germline V gene (reference sequence). Deletions cut 2 bases from V and 7 bases from J, with 5 bases between. The CDR3 extends over 12 amino acids. The CDR3 spells CASSLWVGELFF. For the CDR3, the DNA is TGTGCCAGCAGCTTATGGGTCGGGGAGCTGTTTTTT.

V is TRBV5-6 and J is TRBJ2-1; D uncertain. Trimming left V 3 bases short and J 5 bases short, with 9 bases between. This CDR3 region has 13 residues. The V gene's germline CDR1 is SGHDT and CDR2 YYEEEE. For the CDR3, the DNA is TGTGCCAGCAGCTCTGGACCTCACAATGAGCAGTTCTTC. Protein: CASSSGPHNEQFF.

The V call is TRBV30, the J call TRBJ1-1; D is unresolved. The germline gives CDR1 GTSNPN, CDR2 SVGIG (reference sequence). The ends were cut back, 4 bases at V and 6 bases at J, with 15 bases in the middle. The CDR3 totals 13 residues. CDR3: CAWTPNGGAEAFF. The CDR3 DNA is TGTGCCTGGACCCCTAACGGTGGGGCTGAAGCTTTCTTT.

In this sample, this clone turned up once. The V call is TRBV4-3, the J call TRBJ2-5, with 7 bases identical to TRBD1. The CDR3 runs to 15 residues. V lost 0 bases to trimming and J lost 2 bases; unmatched junction nucleotides: 3. Germline assignment: CDR1 LGHNA and CDR2 YSLEER. This CDR3 is CASSQDRGQQETQYF. The DNA for the CDR3 is TGCGCCAGCAGCCAAGACCGGGGACAGCAAGAGACCCAGTACTTC.

This chain links TRBV9 with TRBJ1-1, with a tentative D call TRBD1 (6 bases). V was pared by 4 bases and J by 0 bases, with 13 bases between. Looked up from germline, CDR1 is SGDLS and CDR2 is YYNGEE. This CDR3 region has 15 residues. The CDR3 sequence is CASSPSGGMNTEAFF. In DNA form, the CDR3 reads TGTGCCAGCAGCCCGTCCGGGGGCATGAACACTGAAGCTTTCTTT.

As to this clone: At the DNA level, this CDR3 is encoded by other sequences in the same sample as well. The chain uses TRBV7-9 and TRBJ2-1, with 7 bases aligning to TRBD2. V lost 6 bases to trimming and J lost 7 bases; unmatched junction nucleotides: 18. The CDR3 extends over 17 amino acids. Germline V CDR1 and CDR2: SEHNR, FQNEAQ (reference sequence). The CDR3 here is CASSTTPGLAGANEQFF. The CDR3 DNA reads as TGTGCCAGCAGTACAACTCCGGGACTGGCGGGAGCAAATGAGCAGTTCTTC.

V and J are TRBV7-9 and TRBJ2-6; maybe TRBD1 (8 bases). CDR1 is SEHNR, CDR2 FQNEAQ, per germline (reference sequence). V lost 5 bases and J lost 4, with 24 bases in between. This CDR3 contains 19 residues. The CDR3 loop is CASSATRGDRLSGANVLTF. DNA for the CDR3: TGTGCCAGCAGCGCCACCCGGGGGGACAGGCTATCAGGGGCCAACGTCCTGACTTTC.

The J gene is TRBJ2-5, the V gene TRBV27; the D is unclear. This CDR3 comprises 14 residues. Germline V CDR1 and CDR2: MNHEY, SMNVEV (reference sequence). V lost 4 bases, J lost 1 base, and 10 bases lay in between. CDR3 coding DNA: TGTGCCAGCAGTTCGATCTCCACCCAAGAGACCCAGTACTTC. Translation: CASSSISTQETQYF.

V is TRBV10-3 and J is TRBJ1-2, with D tentatively TRBD1 (6 bases). CDR1 is ENHRY and CDR2 is SYGVKD in the germline V gene. The CDR3 is made up of 12 amino acids. Between the trimmed V and J ends, which lost 3 bases and 7 bases, there was a span of 9 bases. The CDR3 loop reads CAISDGGAGYTF. In nucleotides, the CDR3 is TGTGCCATCAGTGACGGGGGGGCTGGCTACACCTTC.

The chain has TRBV9 and TRBJ2-5, with D uncertain. Trimming shortened V by 4 bases and J by 4 bases, and 11 bases separated the two germline ends. Germline-derived CDR1 and CDR2 are SGDLS and YYNGEE. This CDR3 comprises 13 residues. In DNA, the CDR3 is TGTGCCAGCAGCAAAAGTAGTTTAGAGACCCAGTACTTC. Protein sequence: CASSKSSLETQYF.

Details on this clone: Different DNA sequences within this sample yield the same CDR3. The J gene is TRBJ2-7, the V gene TRBV9; TRBD1 matches at 7 bases. The CDR3 contains 14 residues. The germline CDR1 and CDR2 sequences are SGDLS and YYNGEE. The ends lost 0 bases at V and 2 bases at J; junction bases unmatched: 2. The CDR3 nucleotides read TGTGCCAGCAGCGTAGGGGACAGCACCTACGAGCAGTACTTC. This translates into CASSVGDSTYEQYF.

This chain uses TRBV2 with TRBJ2-1; the D is unclear. This CDR3 contains 14 residues. Germline V CDR1 and CDR2: SNHLY, FYNNEI. Trimming took 2 bases from V and 0 from J, leaving 5 bases between them. CDR3 nucleotide sequence: TGTGCCAGCAGTGAATGGAGCTCCTACAATGAGCAGTTCTTC. It codes for CASSEWSSYNEQFF.

The chain employs TRBV4-1 and TRBJ2-7, with D unresolved. Trimming stripped 2 bases from V and 2 bases from J, with 16 bases between. This CDR3 spans 16 amino acids. From germline, CDR1 is MGHRA and CDR2 YSYEKL. The CDR3 bases are TGCGCCAGCAGCCAACCCACGGGTCGAAATACCTACGAGCAGTACTTC. Its protein product is CASSQPTGRNTYEQYF.

This chain uses TRBV7-9 with TRBJ2-7, with D perhaps matching TRBD1 (6 bases). CDR3 length: 15 amino acids. Germline V gene sequence: CDR1 SEHNR, CDR2 FQNEAQ (reference sequence). With 0 bases removed from V and 2 bases from J, the gap between germline ends came to 11 bases. The CDR3 sequence is CASSLAQGLAYEQYF. The CDR3 nucleotides are TGTGCCAGCAGCTTAGCGCAGGGGTTGGCCTACGAGCAGTACTTC. Full variable domain (remainder filled in from reference TRBV7-9 and TRBJ2-7): DTGVSQNPRHKITKRGQNVTFRCDPISEHNRLYWYRQTLGQGPEFLTYFQNEAQLEKSRLLSDRFSAERPKGSFSTLEIQRTEQGDSAMYLCASSLAQGLAYEQYFGPGTRLTVT.

The chain uses TRBV11-2 and TRBJ2-7, with 9 bases matching TRBD2. Germline V gene sequence: CDR1 SGHAT, CDR2 FQNNGV. The V segment lost 2 bases and the J segment 1 base; nucleotides outside the gene matches: 6. This CDR3 region has 16 residues. The DNA for the CDR3 is TGTGCCAGCAGCTTAATCAAGGGACTAGCATCCTACGAGCAGTACTTC. Translation: CASSLIKGLASYEQYF. Variable domain in full (rest from reference TRBV11-2 and TRBJ2-7): EAGVAQSPRYKIIEKRQSVAFWCNPISGHATLYWYQQILGQGPKLLIQFQNNGVVDDSQLPKDRFSAERLKGVDSTLKIQPAKLEDSAVYLCASSLIKGLASYEQYFGPGTRLTVT.